Shown below are 10 T cell receptor beta chains from a single sample sequenced in a study of blood T cell repertoires in COVID-19. Clones were read by immunoSEQ multiplex PCR, and TCRdb kept only the in-frame ones, dropping some. The table records 470,000 or so clones, 80% to 90% of them present only once. The material sequenced was peripheral blood. The source is a human donor in a cohort sampled during active COVID-19.

The CDR3 here is CASSPGGTHEQYF. In nucleotides, the CDR3 is TGTGCCAGCAGCCCGGGGGGGACACACGAGCAGTACTTC. The genes are TRBV12-3 or TRBV12-4 and TRBJ2-7; 8 bases are shared with TRBD2. The J segment lost 5 bases and the V segment lost 6 bases, leaving 6 bases of the junction unmatched. CDR3 length: 13 amino acids.

CDR3 coding DNA: TGTGCCAGCAGCTTGGCCCGACAGATAAACAATCAGCCCCAGCATTTT. Its protein is CASSLARQINNQPQHF. This chain connects TRBV5-8 to TRBJ1-5, with D perhaps TRBD1 (5 bases). The CDR3 loop spans 16 amino acids. The germline CDR1 and CDR2 sequences are SGHTS and YDEGEE. V was clipped by 0 bases and J by 3 bases, with 13 bases between them.

This rearrangement joins TRBV5-1 to TRBJ2-3, with unresolved D. Trimming pared 0 bases from V and 5 bases from J, leaving 10 bases between. The germline CDR1 and CDR2 sequences are SGHRS and YFSETQ. There are 14 residues in the CDR3. CDR3 loop: CASSLEAAQDTQYF. DNA for the CDR3: TGCGCCAGCAGCTTGGAAGCAGCGCAAGATACGCAGTATTTT.

This chain links TRBV29-1 with TRBJ2-7; tentative D call: TRBD1 (6 bases). The germline CDR1 and CDR2 sequences are SQVTM and ANQGSEA. The V and J ends lost 7 bases and 7 bases respectively, with 20 bases between them. This CDR3 has 13 amino acids. As DNA, the CDR3 is TGCAGCGCACGTACAGGGTCCGTTATGGAGCAGTACTTC. Encoded protein: CSARTGSVMEQYF.

The chain carries TRBV5-1 and TRBJ1-1; 9 nucleotides align to TRBD1. Germline CDR1 is SGHRS and CDR2 is YFSETQ. The CDR3 sequence is 15 residues long. V shed 4 bases and J 1 base; nucleotides not matched to a gene: 5. The CDR3 sequence is CASSPRQGENTEAFF. In nucleotides, the CDR3 is TGCGCCAGCAGCCCCAGACAGGGGGAGAACACTGAAGCTTTCTTT.

The chain uses TRBV4-1 and TRBJ2-3; tentatively, D is TRBD1 (6 bases). Deletions cut 6 bases from V and 1 base from J, with 17 bases between. CDR1 and CDR2 (germline): MGHRA, YSYEKL. This CDR3 contains 16 residues. Written as DNA, the CDR3 is TGCGCCAGCAGACCCGGGACAAGAAATCGCACAGATACGCAGTATTTT. Translating it yields CASRPGTRNRTDTQYF.

The chain links TRBV4-3 to TRBJ1-1; TRBD1 matches 7 bases. CDR1 and CDR2 from the germline V gene are LGHNA and YSLEER. The CDR3 consists of 13 residues. Trimming removed 3 bases from V and 5 bases from J; junction bases left unmatched: 3. This CDR3 reads CASSQVQGTEAFF. CDR3 in DNA: TGCGCCAGCAGCCAGGTACAGGGGACTGAAGCTTTCTTT.

The J gene is TRBJ2-7, the V gene TRBV30; D may be TRBD1 (6 bases). The germline V gene encodes CDR1 GTSNPN and CDR2 SVGIG (reference sequence). The CDR3 extends over 13 amino acids. V was shortened by 0 bases and J by 4 bases, with 10 bases between the two germline ends. The CDR3 DNA reads TGTGCCTGGAGTGTACAACAGGGATACGAGCAGTACTTC. Protein sequence: CAWSVQQGYEQYF.

V is TRBV19 and J is TRBJ2-3; unclear D gene. The germline V and J ends were trimmed by 0 bases and 4 bases, with 11 bases remaining between them. The CDR3 runs to 15 residues. Germline values: CDR1 LNHDA, CDR2 SQIVND (reference sequence). The CDR3 bases are TGTGCCAGTAGTATAGATCTTGTGCGCCCAGATACGCAGTATTTT. Amino acids: CASSIDLVRPDTQYF.

This chain uses TRBV7-3 with TRBJ2-1; 9 bases are shared with TRBD2. The CDR3 contains 16 residues. CDR1 SGHTA and CDR2 FQGTGA come from the germline V gene. Trimming at V came to 0 bases and at J to 4 bases, leaving 4 bases not matched to a gene. The chain's CDR3 is CASSLTRTSVYNEQFF. The CDR3 DNA is TGTGCCAGCAGCTTAACGCGGACTAGCGTGTACAATGAGCAGTTCTTC.